The entry below gives a single TCR beta chain sequence along with its context. This specimen comes from a study of blood T cell repertoires in COVID-19. Study summary: COVID-19 samples, acute and convalescent, were from the United States, Italy and Spain.

Authors' data handling: Scientists estimated how many nucleated cells there were by amplifying reference gene primers. This table comes from immunoSEQ multiplex PCR, and its TCRdb copy is limited to in-frame clones, with some not included. V and J calls and clone size come straight from that table; D and trimming were deduced from the DNA. The data show 160,000 or so clones, about four fifths seen once. The CDR3 consists of 15 residues. The trim removed 5 bases at V and 6 bases at J, leaving 10 bases unmatched. Germline V gene data show CDR1 as SGHTA and CDR2 as FQGNSA. The specimen sequenced was peripheral blood. The chain is built from TRBV7-2 and TRBJ1-2; 9 bases line up with TRBD1. The sequence was obtained from a man between 65 and 85 years old with active or convalescent COVID-19. CDR3 sequence: CASSVQPGQGNGYTF. CDR3 sequence (DNA): TGTGCCAGCAGCGTTCAACCGGGACAGGGTAATGGCTACACCTTC. The full variable domain, in which reference TRBV7-2 and TRBJ1-2 provide the parts outside the CDR3, is GAGVSQSPSNKVTEKGKDVELRCDPISGHTALYWYRQSLGQGLEFLIYFQGNSAPDKSGLPSDRFSAERTGGSVSTLTIQRTQQEDSAVYLCASSVQPGQGNGYTFGSGTRLTVV.